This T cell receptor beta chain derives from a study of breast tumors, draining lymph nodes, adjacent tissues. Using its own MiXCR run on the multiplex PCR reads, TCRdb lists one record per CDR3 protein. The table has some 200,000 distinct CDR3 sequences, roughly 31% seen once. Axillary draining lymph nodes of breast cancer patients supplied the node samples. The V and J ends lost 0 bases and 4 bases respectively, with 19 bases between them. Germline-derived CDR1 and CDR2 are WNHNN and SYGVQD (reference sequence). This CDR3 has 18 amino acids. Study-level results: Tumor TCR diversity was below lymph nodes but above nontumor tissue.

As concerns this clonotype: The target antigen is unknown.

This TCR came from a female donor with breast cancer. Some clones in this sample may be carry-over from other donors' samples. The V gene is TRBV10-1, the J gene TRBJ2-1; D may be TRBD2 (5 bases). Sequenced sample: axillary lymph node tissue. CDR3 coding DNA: TGCGCCAGCAGTGAGTCCAAACAAGCGGTCCTTGGGTACAATGAGCAGTTCTTC. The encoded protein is CASSESKQAVLGYNEQFF.